The 30 T cell receptor beta chains reported below all come from one sample, sequenced in a study of cytomegalovirus exposure and HLA in healthy donors. The PCR employed 60 Vbeta primers together with 13 Jbeta primers. Assay used: immunoSEQ multiplex PCR; TCRdb lists only in-frame clones, some missing. Its table lists 60,000 to 70,000 clones. Sequencing was performed on PBMCs. These TCRs come from a boy aged 10-17 years in good health and CMV-seronegative.

Points on this clone: This specimen includes other DNA sequences encoding the same CDR3. This chain uses TRBV4-2 with TRBJ2-1, with D unresolved. Trimming left V 1 base short and J 8 bases short, with 9 bases between. Germline V gene lookup returns CDR1 LGHNA and CDR2 YNFKEQ. This CDR3 comprises 13 residues. The CDR3 loop reads CASSQVPADEQFF. CDR3 coding DNA: TGTGCCAGCAGCCAAGTCCCCGCGGATGAGCAGTTCTTC.

V usage is TRBV27 and J usage is TRBJ1-5, with TRBD1 matching over 10 bases. V shed 4 bases, J shed 0 bases, and the junction held 3 bases outside the gene matches. Germline CDR1 and CDR2: MNHEY and SMNVEV (reference sequence). The CDR3 contains 16 residues. The CDR3 here is CASSSGTGVSNQPQHF. The CDR3 bases are TGTGCCAGCAGTTCCGGGACAGGGGTTAGCAATCAGCCCCAGCATTTT.

The chain employs TRBV19 and TRBJ2-2; TRBD2 matches at 10 bases. Trimming cost V 3 bases and J 5 bases; bases outside gene matches: 12. There are 18 residues in the CDR3. Germline V gene lookup returns CDR1 LNHDA and CDR2 SQIVND (reference sequence). The CDR3 DNA reads as TGTGCCAGTAGTATTAGGTCGGAGCGGGAGGGCCCTACCGGGGAGCTGTTTTTT. Amino acid sequence: CASSIRSEREGPTGELFF.

The chain recombines TRBV10-3 with TRBJ1-1; no firm D call. V lost 11 bases, J lost 3 bases, and 19 bases lay in between. The CDR3 spans 14 residues. Germline CDR1 is ENHRY and CDR2 is SYGVKD. The CDR3: CAARTNPSDTEAFF. CDR3 coding DNA: TGTGCCGCCCGGACTAACCCATCCGACACTGAAGCTTTCTTT.

The rearrangement links TRBV30 to TRBJ2-7; 7 bases fit TRBD1. V gave up 1 base and J gave up 0 bases; unmatched junction bases: 9. CDR1 and CDR2 (germline): GTSNPN, SVGIG (reference sequence). The CDR3 loop spans 16 amino acids. The CDR3 DNA reads as TGTGCCTGGAGTGGGGGCCGGGACAGAAGCTCCTACGAGCAGTACTTC. Its translation: CAWSGGRDRSSYEQYF.

The chain carries TRBV7-2 and TRBJ2-2; a weak D match, TRBD1 (5 bases). The CDR3 totals 12 residues. Germline V lookup: CDR1 SGHTA, CDR2 FQGNSA. Deletions cut 8 bases from V and 4 bases from J, with 8 bases between. CDR3 DNA: TGTGCCAGCCAGGGATCCACCGGGGAGCTGTTTTTT. This encodes CASQGSTGELFF.

The gene calls are TRBV2 and TRBJ1-1; 7 bases fit TRBD1. CDR1 is SNHLY and CDR2 is FYNNEI in the germline V gene. J was trimmed by 0 bases and V by 4 bases; bases with no gene match: 2. There are 14 residues in the CDR3. The chain's CDR3 is CASSGGQMNTEAFF. In DNA, the CDR3 is TGTGCCAGCAGTGGGGGACAGATGAACACTGAAGCTTTCTTT.

The chain carries TRBV18 and TRBJ1-5, with a possible D match to TRBD1 (6 bases). CDR1 is KGHSH and CDR2 is LQKENI in the germline V gene. The ends were cut back, 2 bases at V and 5 bases at J, with 13 bases in the middle. The CDR3 contains 15 residues. CDR3 in amino acids: CASSPSTGTDQPQHF. The DNA for the CDR3 is TGTGCCAGCTCACCATCTACAGGGACGGATCAGCCCCAGCATTTT.

This sequence joins TRBV2 and TRBJ1-4, with D perhaps TRBD1 (5 bases). V gave up 8 bases and J gave up 7 bases, with 14 bases separating them. From germline, CDR1 is SNHLY and CDR2 FYNNEI. CDR3 size: 13 residues. The CDR3 spells CASLGVGGEKLFF. The CDR3 nucleotides read TGTGCCAGCTTGGGGGTCGGGGGTGAAAAACTGTTTTTT.

The chain uses TRBV5-4 and TRBJ2-7, with TRBD1 matching 9 bases. The V gene end was trimmed by 3 bases and the J gene end by 2 bases; junction bases not matched to a gene: 0. CDR3 length: 13 amino acids. Germline CDR1 is SGHNT and CDR2 is YYREEE (reference sequence). CDR3 nucleotide sequence: TGTGCCAGCAGCTGGGACAGGGCCTACGAGCAGTACTTC. It is translated as CASSWDRAYEQYF. The whole variable domain, remainder taken from reference TRBV5-4 and TRBJ2-7, is ETGVTQSPTHLIKTRGQQVTLRCSSQSGHNTVSWYQQALGQGPQFIFQYYREEENGRGNFPPRFSGLQFPNYSSELNVNALELDDSALYLCASSWDRAYEQYFGPGTRLTVT.

V and J are TRBV4-1 and TRBJ2-1; D possibly corresponds to TRBD2 (6 bases). This CDR3 is built from 19 residues. Germline CDR1 and CDR2: MGHRA and YSYEKL. The V end lost 4 bases, the J end lost 3 bases, and 25 bases lay between the germline ends. Here the CDR3 reads CASSPLISGGSGGYNEQFF. CDR3 in DNA: TGCGCCAGCAGCCCCCTCATAAGTGGGGGTAGCGGAGGCTACAATGAGCAGTTCTTC.

This chain connects TRBV5-6 to TRBJ1-2; no clear D gene. Germline CDR1 SGHDT, CDR2 YYEEEE. The CDR3 has 14 residues. V was trimmed by 4 bases and J by 5 bases, leaving 15 bases between them. CDR3 in amino acids: CASSHDRGEYGYTF. In DNA form, the CDR3 reads TGTGCCAGCAGCCACGATCGGGGAGAATATGGCTACACCTTC.

The chain has TRBV5-4 and TRBJ2-7, with 7 bases lining up with TRBD1. Trimming cost V 3 bases and J 4 bases; bases outside gene matches: 10. The length of the CDR3 is 15 residues. Germline V gene sequence: CDR1 SGHNT, CDR2 YYREEE (reference sequence). The CDR3 loop is CASSSAPGQRYEQYF. The CDR3 DNA sequence: TGTGCCAGCAGCTCGGCCCCGGGACAGAGATACGAGCAGTACTTC.

The gene calls are TRBV14 and TRBJ2-3; 9 nucleotides align to TRBD1. Trimming cost V 5 bases and J 6 bases; bases outside gene matches: 12. From germline, CDR1 is SGHDN and CDR2 FVKESK. The CDR3 consists of 16 residues. As DNA, the CDR3 is TGTGCCAGCAGCTCACCCGGGACAGGGTCTTATGATACGCAGTATTTT. Translating gives CASSSPGTGSYDTQYF. The variable domain in full, completed from reference TRBV14 and TRBJ2-3, reads EAGVTQFPSHSVIEKGQTVTLRCDPISGHDNLYWYRRVMGKEIKFLLHFVKESKQDESGMPNNRFLAERTGGTYSTLKVQPAELEDSGVYFCASSSPGTGSYDTQYFGPGTRLTVL.

The chain is built from TRBV19 and TRBJ1-2; D gene uncertain. Germline-derived CDR1 and CDR2 are LNHDA and SQIVND (reference sequence). There are 12 residues in the CDR3. Trimming pared 5 bases from V and 7 bases from J, leaving 11 bases between. Here the CDR3 reads CASSQTGIGYTF. In nucleotides, the CDR3 is TGTGCCAGTAGTCAGACGGGTATTGGCTACACCTTC.

The V call is TRBV9, the J call TRBJ1-1; D may be TRBD1 (5 bases). V was cut by 0 bases and J by 6 bases, with 18 bases left in between. CDR3 length equals 16 residues. Germline lookup yields CDR1 SGDLS and CDR2 YYNGEE. The CDR3 sequence is CASSVGGREREAEAFF. CDR3 sequence (DNA): TGTGCCAGCAGCGTAGGGGGGAGGGAGAGGGAGGCTGAAGCTTTCTTT. The whole variable domain, filled in from reference TRBV9 and TRBJ1-1, reads DSGVTQTPKHLITATGQRVTLRCSPRSGDLSVYWYQQSLDQGLQFLIQYYNGEERAKGNILERFSAQQFPDLHSELNLSSLELGDSALYFCASSVGGREREAEAFFGQGTRLTVV.

The chain joins TRBV29-1 to TRBJ2-5; 9 bases align to TRBD1. The J call is doubtful: the DNA matches TRBJ2-7 better. Germline V gene data show CDR1 as SQVTM and CDR2 as ANQGSEA. The CDR3 length is 14 residues. The CDR3 spells CSVDLGQGNYEQYF. In DNA, the CDR3 is TGCAGCGTTGACTTAGGACAGGGGAATTACGAGCAGTACTTC.

This sequence joins TRBV30 and TRBJ2-5, with 8 bases lining up with TRBD1. The CDR3 runs to 13 residues. The V gene end was trimmed by 2 bases and the J gene end by 5 bases; junction bases not matched to a gene: 4. The germline V gene has CDR1 GTSNPN and CDR2 SVGIG (reference sequence). CDR3 amino acids: CAWSLQGGETQYF. The CDR3 coding sequence is TGTGCCTGGAGTTTACAGGGGGGCGAGACCCAGTACTTC.

The J gene is TRBJ2-7, the V gene TRBV6-1, with TRBD1 matching over 7 bases. CDR1 MNHNS and CDR2 SASEGT come from the germline V gene. V lost 3 bases, J lost 2 bases, and 4 bases stayed unmatched. The CDR3 extends over 14 amino acids. CDR3 nucleotide sequence: TGTGCCAGCAGTGATTTGGGACAGCCCTACGAGCAGTACTTC. Translation gives CASSDLGQPYEQYF.

The chain combines TRBV6-1 with TRBJ2-5, with no clear D. V was clipped by 7 bases and J by 5 bases, with 5 bases between them. The CDR3 is 10 residues long. Germline CDR1 MNHNS, CDR2 SASEGT. Here the CDR3 reads CASIRETQYF. CDR3 in DNA: TGTGCCAGCATTCGGGAGACCCAGTACTTC.

V gene TRBV19 combines with J gene TRBJ1-5; D possibly corresponds to TRBD1 (5 bases). Germline assignment: CDR1 LNHDA and CDR2 SQIVND (reference sequence). Trimming removed 2 bases from V and 2 bases from J, with 16 bases in between. The CDR3 length is 17 residues. CDR3 sequence: CASSIKPSRVGNQPQHF. DNA of the CDR3: TGTGCCAGTAGTATAAAACCGTCCAGGGTGGGCAATCAGCCCCAGCATTTT.

The chain employs TRBV19 and TRBJ2-4, with 10 bases lining up with TRBD2. Germline CDR1 is LNHDA and CDR2 is SQIVND (reference sequence). This CDR3 is 14 amino acids long. V shed 7 bases, J shed 6 bases, and the junction held 6 bases outside the gene matches. The chain's CDR3 is CASTPASGGNIQYF. The CDR3 DNA reads as TGTGCCAGTACCCCGGCTAGCGGGGGAAACATTCAGTACTTC.

The chain is built from TRBV7-8 and TRBJ2-7; perhaps TRBD2 as D (5 bases). Germline V CDR1 and CDR2: SGHVS, FQNEAQ. This CDR3 contains 12 residues. Trimming stripped 5 bases from V and 8 bases from J, with 13 bases between. The CDR3: CASSPTKYQQYF. The CDR3 DNA reads as TGTGCCAGCAGCCCGACTAAGTACCAGCAGTACTTC.

J is TRBJ2-1 and V is TRBV30, with 9 bases fitting TRBD2. V lost 1 base and J lost 8; bases outside the gene matches: 24. Germline V gene data show CDR1 as GTSNPN and CDR2 as SVGIG (reference sequence). CDR3 size: 20 residues. The CDR3 DNA follows: TGTGCCTGGAGTGGGCAGGGGGTTTTAGGCGGGAGGGCCACCGGGGATGAGCAGTTCTTC. It translates to CAWSGQGVLGGRATGDEQFF.

The chain is built from TRBV19 and TRBJ2-7; 9 bases are a match to TRBD1. CDR1 and CDR2 (germline): LNHDA, SQIVND (reference sequence). The junction had 15 bases not matched to a gene; V was cut back by 1 base and J by 5 bases. CDR3 length: 18 residues. CDR3: CASSIAPPGTGKLDEQYF. CDR3 coding DNA: TGTGCCAGTAGTATAGCCCCCCCCGGGACAGGGAAACTCGACGAGCAGTACTTC.

The chain recombines TRBV4-2 with TRBJ1-1; D not resolved. CDR3 length: 17 amino acids. The germline V gene encodes CDR1 LGHNA and CDR2 YNFKEQ. Trimming cost V 1 base and J 1 base, with 16 bases left between them. CDR3 bases: TGTGCCAGCAGCCAAGGCGCAACTAGAGCAGAGAACACTGAAGCTTTCTTT. Amino acid sequence: CASSQGATRAENTEAFF.

This chain links TRBV7-2 with TRBJ1-2; D is perhaps TRBD1 (5 bases). Germline V gene data show CDR1 as SGHTA and CDR2 as FQGNSA. The CDR3 sequence is 15 residues long. Trimming took 3 bases from V and 3 from J, leaving 14 bases between them. CDR3 sequence reads: CASSLDPQGYYGYTF. CDR3 coding DNA: TGTGCCAGCAGCTTGGACCCTCAGGGATACTATGGCTACACCTTC.

The chain employs TRBV7-3 and TRBJ2-1, with D perhaps matching TRBD2 (6 bases). The germline CDR1 and CDR2 sequences are SGHTA and FQGTGA. This CDR3 is 13 amino acids long. Trimming removed 1 base from V and 10 bases from J, with 11 bases in between. The CDR3: CASSLMAAGEQFF. CDR3 bases: TGTGCCAGCAGCTTAATGGCGGCGGGGGAGCAGTTCTTC.

The gene calls are TRBV5-6 and TRBJ2-7; D may be TRBD2 (6 bases). The CDR3 is made up of 12 amino acids. V gave up 5 bases and J gave up 3 bases, with 9 bases separating them. Germline-derived CDR1 and CDR2 are SGHDT and YYEEEE. Here the CDR3 reads CASRGLNYEQYF. CDR3 nucleotide sequence: TGTGCCAGCAGGGGACTCAACTACGAGCAGTACTTC.

The CDR3 DNA is TGCGCCAGCAGCCACGATAGCGGGGGGTATACAGATACGCAGTATTTT. Translated, it gives CASSHDSGGYTDTQYF. The rearrangement uses TRBV4-3 and TRBJ2-3, with 10 bases that match TRBD2. The CDR3 totals 16 residues. In germline, CDR1 is LGHNA, CDR2 YSLEER. The ends lost 3 bases at V and 3 bases at J; junction bases unmatched: 6.